The 11 T cell receptor beta chains presented below share a single source sample, sequenced in a study of T cell responses to AZD1222 COVID-19 vaccine. TCRdb's copy holds only in-frame clones and misses some; the assay was immunoSEQ multiplex PCR. The sample lists about 93,000 clones; 89% were seen once. The source was peripheral blood, collected on day 0 of MenACWY control vaccination. Source of these receptors: an adult in good health.

This chain links TRBV6-5 with TRBJ1-2; D is perhaps TRBD1 (5 bases). With 6 bases removed from V and 3 bases from J, the gap between germline ends came to 11 bases. Germline V gene sequence: CDR1 MNHEY, CDR2 SVGAGI. The CDR3 extends over 13 amino acids. CDR3 sequence: CASSLDRYYGYTF. The CDR3 DNA follows: TGTGCCAGCAGCTTAGACAGATACTATGGCTACACCTTC.

The V gene is TRBV12-5, the J gene TRBJ1-5, with TRBD1 matching 10 bases. Trimming cost V 7 bases and J 6 bases; bases outside gene matches: 6. The CDR3 loop spans 14 amino acids. Germline V gives CDR1 LGHNT, CDR2 FRNRAP. CDR3 in DNA: TGTGCTAGTGTTCCGACAGGGGGCGGTCAGCCCCAGCATTTT. Its protein product is CASVPTGGGQPQHF.

V gene TRBV6-5 combines with J gene TRBJ2-2, with D possibly TRBD1 on 5 matching bases. Germline values: CDR1 MNHEY, CDR2 SVGAGI. The CDR3 contains 11 residues. The V gene lost 8 bases and the J gene lost 5 bases, with 6 bases spanning the gap. Written as DNA, the CDR3 is TGTGCCAGCCACAGGACCGGGGAGCTGTTTTTT. Translating gives CASHRTGELFF.

The J gene is TRBJ2-1, the V gene TRBV5-1, with TRBD1 as a possible D gene (5 bases). V was cut by 4 bases and J by 3 bases, with 11 bases left in between. The CDR3 spans 14 residues. Germline loops: CDR1 SGHRS, CDR2 YFSETQ. This CDR3 is CASSATTVYNEQFF. The CDR3, as DNA: TGCGCCAGCAGCGCGACGACAGTCTACAATGAGCAGTTCTTC.

V usage is TRBV5-1 and J usage is TRBJ2-5; 7 bases map to TRBD1. J gave up 5 bases and V 2 bases, and 6 bases lay outside the gene matches. There are 14 residues in the CDR3. Germline CDR1 and CDR2: SGHRS and YFSETQ. This chain's CDR3 is CASSFQRGRETQYF. The CDR3 DNA reads TGCGCCAGCAGCTTTCAAAGGGGGCGCGAGACCCAGTACTTC.

This clone was counted only a few times. This rearrangement joins TRBV10-3 to TRBJ2-2, with D perhaps TRBD2 (6 bases). CDR1 ENHRY and CDR2 SYGVKD come from the germline V gene. Trimming removed 4 bases from V and 2 bases from J, with 20 bases in between. This CDR3 spans 18 amino acids. The CDR3: CAISVPKGVSGNTGELFF. CDR3 bases: TGTGCCATCAGTGTTCCGAAGGGTGTTAGCGGTAACACCGGGGAGCTGTTTTTT.

This clone was observed a handful of times. The CDR3 DNA reads as TGTGCCAGCACACCCGGGATTGGCGAGCAGTACTTC. Its translation is CASTPGIGEQYF. The chain recombines TRBV12-3 or TRBV12-4 with TRBJ2-7, with D possibly matching TRBD2 (5 bases). This CDR3 comprises 12 residues. Deletions cut 7 bases from V and 6 bases from J, with 13 bases between.

The rearrangement uses TRBV28 and TRBJ2-3; 9 bases align to TRBD1. Germline lookup yields CDR1 MDHEN and CDR2 SYDVKM. CDR3 size: 16 residues. With V trimmed by 4 bases and J by 7 bases, 12 bases remained unmatched. Here the CDR3 DNA reads TGTGCCAGCAGTTCCGGTGCGGGACAGGGCGAACATACGCAGTATTTT. It is translated as CASSSGAGQGEHTQYF. The full variable domain, completed using reference TRBV28 and TRBJ2-3, is DVKVTQSSRYLVKRTGEKVFLECVQDMDHENMFWYRQDPGLGLRLIYFSYDVKMKEKGDIPEGYSVSREKKERFSLILESASTNQTSMYLCASSSGAGQGEHTQYFGPGTRLTVL.

The chain combines TRBV9 with TRBJ1-6, with 9 bases lining up with TRBD1. V lost 7 bases, J lost 8 bases, and 7 bases stayed unmatched. The CDR3 contains 14 residues. Germline loops: CDR1 SGDLS, CDR2 YYNGEE. CDR3 nucleotides: TGTGCCAGCGGTATGGGACAGGGTGATTCACCCCTCCACTTT. Protein product: CASGMGQGDSPLHF.

The CDR3 bases are TGTGCCAGCAGCGCCCCGGGACAGGGTATTGAAAAACTGTTTTTT. Protein sequence: CASSAPGQGIEKLFF. V gene TRBV9 combines with J gene TRBJ1-4, with 9 positions matching TRBD1. Germline CDR1 reads SGDLS; CDR2 reads YYNGEE. The V segment lost 3 bases and the J segment 7 bases; nucleotides outside the gene matches: 7. The length of the CDR3 is 15 residues.

The genes are TRBV6-6 and TRBJ2-3; D possibly corresponds to TRBD2 (6 bases). Trimming cost V 6 bases and J 3 bases, with 10 bases left between them. This CDR3 is built from 13 residues. Germline V CDR1 and CDR2: MNHNY, SVGAGI (reference sequence). The CDR3 nucleotides read TGTGCCAGCAGGGAAGGAGGGACAGATACGCAGTATTTT. Its protein product is CASREGGTDTQYF.